The clone carrying this T cell receptor beta chain was recorded at least ten times. The target antigen is unknown. This sample is part of a study of T-cell reconstitution after alpha-beta-depleted transplantation in children. Broader study findings: From surviving recipient T cells and thymic progenitors came the high day-60 TCRbeta diversity observed in some patients.

Preparation of the TCRbeta library involved a method that used unique molecular identifiers. MiXCR was run by TCRdb on the PCR reads, yielding one entry per CDR3 protein. This table has around 140,000 distinct CDR3 sequences, 7.5% to 9% appearing once. The CDR3 spans 14 residues. Germline-derived CDR1 and CDR2 are SGHRS and YFSETQ. The V gene end was trimmed by 3 bases and the J gene end by 5 bases; junction bases not matched to a gene: 5. Sample: PBMCs, mostly from graft donor cells, taken 180 days after TCRalphabeta/CD19-depleted stem cell transplant. This sequence joins TRBV5-1 and TRBJ2-1, with 7 bases aligning to TRBD1. The clonotype originates from a female patient between 2 and 10 years old who had a stem cell transplant for congenital amegakaryocytic thrombocytopenia, so the T cells may come from the graft donor. This chain's CDR3 is CASSYGQDHNEQFF. The CDR3 DNA reads TGCGCCAGCAGCTACGGACAGGACCACAATGAGCAGTTCTTC.